This T cell receptor beta chain originates from a study of identical twins. Study-wide results and limits: Models predicted less out-of-frame TCR alpha sharing in monozygotic twins than was found. Out-of-frame alpha sequences common to twins were enriched for low generation probability. Invariant T cells like MAIT and iNKT could partly confound the zero-insertion analyses.

V lost 0 bases and J 4 bases, leaving 10 bases between the germline ends. CDR3 size: 14 residues. CDR1 is LGHNA, CDR2 YNFKEQ, per germline. TCRdb redid the calling of the 5' RACE reads with MiXCR, one entry per CDR3 protein. The table has some 1,600,000 distinct CDR3 sequences, 32% seen once; the top ten hold 0.27%. In its sample, this clonotype was seen a few times. Its target is unknown. The sequence came from a newborn girl in good health. Sequencing used cord blood. V is TRBV4-2 and J is TRBJ2-7; tentatively, D is TRBD1 (5 bases). The DNA for the CDR3 is TGTGCCAGCAGCCAAGAGCGGACAAATTACGAGCAGTACTTC. As protein: CASSQERTNYEQYF.